Included here is one T cell receptor (beta chain) sequence, with context. Sample-barcoded 5' priming and a J-beta primer mix drove a second PCR of about 6 to 12 cycles. TCRdb passed the 5' RACE reads through MiXCR, listing each CDR3 protein once. Among 1.5 million to 1.9 million distinct CDR3 sequences listed, approximately 43% were seen once. The record originates from a study of blood T cells in healthy people across ages. Study overall: Per two T cells, template switching captured roughly one barcoded beta molecule.

Total RNA, at least 6 micrograms per sample, came from PBMCs. The V gene's germline CDR1 is MNHEY and CDR2 SMNVEV (reference sequence). Trimming removed 6 bases from V and 3 bases from J, with 8 bases in between. This CDR3 spans 12 amino acids. The clonotype originates from a woman between 18 and 29 years old in good health. This chain uses TRBV27 with TRBJ1-1; D is unclear. Sample: blood. The CDR3 nucleotides read TGTGCCAGCAGCGGGCCGCACACTGAAGCTTTCTTT. This encodes CASSGPHTEAFF.